Below, 21 T cell receptor beta chains from the same sample are listed, as sequenced in a study of breast tumors, draining lymph nodes, adjacent tissues (dated by TCRdb to about 2016). The library came from multiplex PCR. TCRdb names Illumina HiSeq 2000 as the instrument used. Clones were called with MiXCR by TCRdb after fastp trimmed the public reads at Q25, and only in-frame beta chains were retained. Records with the same CDR3 protein are collapsed into one entry carrying the most frequent genes and DNA. Within this sample are some 52,000 distinct CDR3 sequences, with roughly 41% of them counted one time only. The ten top clones hold over 9.5% of the sample. The sample was breast tumor tissue. The receptors come from a female donor with breast cancer. Some clones in this sample may be carry-over from other donors' samples.

The rearrangement links TRBV20-1 to TRBJ1-1; maybe TRBD1 (6 bases). This CDR3 contains 14 residues. V lost 5 bases and J lost 6, with 19 bases in between. Germline V CDR1 and CDR2: DFQATT, SNEGSKA (reference sequence). DNA of the CDR3: TGCAGTGCTCCGAGACCAAGGGGGGACGCTGAAGCTTTCTTT. Translating gives CSAPRPRGDAEAFF.

On this clonotype: As the CDR3 is not closed by the conserved phenylalanine or tryptophan, this likely results from a read error. The chain employs TRBV30 and TRBJ1-1, with a tentative D call TRBD1 (5 bases). The CDR3 is 14 amino acids. Looked up from germline, CDR1 is GTSNPN and CDR2 is SVGIG (reference sequence). V gave up 4 bases and J gave up 2 bases, with 14 bases separating them. CDR3 region: CAWTPGVVNTEAFC. The CDR3 DNA is TGTGCCTGGACCCCGGGGGTGGTCAACACTGAAGCTTTCTGT.

Concerning this clonotype itself: An end of the junction does not agree with germline; a read error may underlie this. The genes are TRBV7-3 and TRBJ2-3; unclear D gene. Germline V CDR1 and CDR2: SGHTA, FQGTGA. CDR3 length: 13 amino acids. CDR3 sequence: CACSRHRTDTQYF. The CDR3 coding sequence is TGTGCCTGCAGCCGCCACCGCACAGATACGCAGTACTTT.

This chain connects TRBV7-9 to TRBJ2-6; D remains unclear. This CDR3 has 14 amino acids. CDR1 SEHNR and CDR2 FQNEAQ come from the germline V gene (reference sequence). V was cut by 3 bases and J by 1 base, with 4 bases left in between. CDR3 residues: CASSFKSGANVLTF. The CDR3 bases are TGTGCCAGCAGCTTTAAATCTGGGGCCAACGTCCTGACTTTC. The full variable domain, with the rest looked up from reference TRBV7-9 and TRBJ2-6, is DTGVSQNPRHKITKRGQNVTFRCDPISEHNRLYWYRQTLGQGPEFLTYFQNEAQLEKSRLLSDRFSAERPKGSFSTLEIQRTEQGDSAMYLCASSFKSGANVLTFGAGSRLTVL.

The chain links TRBV6-6 to TRBJ1-5; 7 bases are a match to TRBD1. The length of the CDR3 is 13 residues. The trim removed 7 bases at V and 5 bases at J, leaving 5 bases unmatched. The V gene's germline CDR1 is MNHNY and CDR2 SVGAGI (reference sequence). The CDR3 nucleotides read TGTGCCAGCAACCACAGGGGAGATCAGCCCCAGCATTTT. This encodes CASNHRGDQPQHF.

This sequence joins TRBV9 and TRBJ2-3; TRBD1 matches at 7 bases. The CDR3 is 14 amino acids. The junction had 1 base not matched to a gene; V was cut back by 3 bases and J by 0 bases. Germline V gene lookup returns CDR1 SGDLS and CDR2 YYNGEE. CDR3 protein: CASSEGQSTDTQYF. The CDR3 DNA reads as TGTGCCAGCAGCGAGGGACAGAGCACAGATACGCAGTATTTT.

The V and J genes are TRBV11-2 and TRBJ2-7; TRBD1 is a possible D gene (5 bases). The CDR3 runs to 13 residues. Germline V gene lookup returns CDR1 SGHAT and CDR2 FQNNGV. Trimming cost V 8 bases and J 0 bases, with 11 bases left between them. The CDR3, as DNA: TGTGCCAGCGTTGCTAGGGGCTCCTACGAGCAGTACTTC. It translates to CASVARGSYEQYF. Based on the CDR3 plus reference TRBV11-2 and TRBJ2-7, the full variable domain is EAGVAQSPRYKIIEKRQSVAFWCNPISGHATLYWYQQILGQGPKLLIQFQNNGVVDDSQLPKDRFSAERLKGVDSTLKIQPAKLEDSAVYLCASVARGSYEQYFGPGTRLTVT.

This clonotype was seen ten or more times. V and J are TRBV11-2 and TRBJ1-2; D is perhaps TRBD1 (6 bases). Deletions cut 2 bases from V and 1 base from J, with 20 bases between. This CDR3 spans 18 amino acids. CDR1 is SGHAT, CDR2 FQNNGV, per germline. The CDR3 DNA sequence: TGTGCCAGCAGCTTACCAAGGGGTGGCGAACAGGGTAACTATGGCTACACCTTC. Protein sequence: CASSLPRGGEQGNYGYTF.

This clonotype was observed a few times. The V and J genes are TRBV28 and TRBJ2-7; 10 nucleotides agree with TRBD1. This CDR3 is 15 amino acids long. CDR1 is MDHEN and CDR2 is SYDVKM in the germline V gene. V was clipped by 4 bases and J by 6 bases; unmatched bases: 9. DNA for the CDR3: TGTGCCAGCAGTTCCACCGGGACAGGGGTCGGCGAGCAGTACTTC. Protein: CASSSTGTGVGEQYF.

This clonotype was observed a few times. A clone one base away is much larger, so this may be a read error. The rearrangement uses TRBV6-4 and TRBJ1-2; tentatively, D is TRBD1 (6 bases). From germline, CDR1 is MRHNA and CDR2 SNTAGT. V was trimmed by 5 bases and J by 6 bases, leaving 19 bases between them. CDR3 length: 15 amino acids. CDR3 coding DNA: TGTGCCAGCAGTCACGGCACCGGGACAAGAGATGGCTACACCTTC. Translating it yields CASSHGTGTRDGYTF.

V usage is TRBV14 and J usage is TRBJ2-3; D gene ambiguous. This CDR3 region has 14 residues. With 2 bases removed from V and 11 bases from J, the gap between germline ends came to 17 bases. Per germline, CDR1 SGHDN and CDR2 FVKESK. This CDR3 is CASSQMGYYNEQYF. The CDR3 region has the DNA TGTGCCAGCAGCCAAATGGGTTACTACAATGAGCAGTATTTT.

This clonotype occurred many times. V and J are TRBV24-1 and TRBJ2-1; a weak D match, TRBD1 (6 bases). The germline V and J ends were trimmed by 4 bases and 8 bases, with 20 bases remaining between them. The CDR3 extends over 16 amino acids. CDR1 and CDR2 from the germline V gene are KGHDR and SFDVKD. CDR3 amino acids: CATSDWGTTSQDEQFF. In nucleotides, the CDR3 is TGTGCCACCAGTGACTGGGGGACAACAAGCCAGGATGAGCAGTTCTTC.

This clonotype was recorded many times. The chain combines TRBV30 with TRBJ1-6; D may be TRBD1 (6 bases). The CDR3 covers 14 residues. Trimming took 0 bases from V and 7 from J, leaving 10 bases between them. Looked up from germline, CDR1 is GTSNPN and CDR2 is SVGIG (reference sequence). The CDR3 loop reads CAWSVVTGNSPLHF. As DNA, the CDR3 is TGTGCCTGGAGTGTCGTAACAGGGAATTCACCCCTCCACTTT.

At least ten counts were recorded for this clonotype. This chain uses TRBV24-1 with TRBJ2-2, with D tentatively TRBD2 (5 bases). The CDR3 contains 17 residues. The V end was cut by 4 bases, the J end by 4 bases, with 18 bases between. Germline V gives CDR1 KGHDR, CDR2 SFDVKD. The CDR3 region is CATSDARGLGGTGELFF. Written as DNA, the CDR3 is TGTGCCACCAGTGACGCCCGGGGTCTAGGAGGCACCGGGGAGCTGTTTTTT.

Regarding this clonotype: Since no conserved phenylalanine or tryptophan closes the CDR3, a read error is the likely cause. The chain couples TRBV12-3 or TRBV12-4 to TRBJ1-5, with D unresolved. With 2 bases removed from V and 5 bases from J, the gap between germline ends came to 7 bases. The CDR3 loop spans 13 amino acids. This CDR3 is CASSLNPDQPQHL. In DNA, the CDR3 is TGTGCCAGCAGTTTAAACCCGGATCAGCCCCAGCATCTT.

At least ten counts were recorded for this clonotype. This may arise from a read error, as a much more abundant clone is one base away. This chain uses TRBV7-9 with TRBJ2-5, with a weak D call TRBD2 (5 bases). There are 15 residues in the CDR3. Germline-derived CDR1 and CDR2 are SEHNR and FQNEAQ (reference sequence). CDR3 nucleotides: TGTGCCAGCAGCCTTAAAAAAGGACTGAAAGAGACCCGGTACTTC. This encodes CASSLKKGLKETRYF.

Only one count was recorded for this clonotype. This sequence joins TRBV12-3 or TRBV12-4 and TRBJ2-5; D assignment may be TRBD1 or TRBD2 (5 bases each). V was pared by 2 bases and J by 2 bases, with 15 bases between. CDR3 size: 16 residues. The DNA of the CDR3 is TGTGCCAGCAGTTTAATTGGGGGACCGGTACAAGAGACCCAGTACTTC. It encodes CASSLIGGPVQETQYF.

This clonotype has more than one count but fewer than ten. J is TRBJ1-2 and V is TRBV6-5, with D uncertain. The V end lost 5 bases, the J end lost 1 base, and 17 bases lay between the germline ends. CDR1 is MNHEY, CDR2 SVGAGI, per germline. The CDR3 has 16 residues. This CDR3 is CASSPPRGGINYGYTF. The CDR3 nucleotides are TGTGCCAGCAGTCCTCCCCGGGGAGGGATTAACTATGGCTACACCTTC.

The rearrangement links TRBV7-9 to TRBJ2-3, with 11 bases that match TRBD2. The CDR3 length is 15 residues. The germline gives CDR1 SEHNR, CDR2 FQNEAQ (reference sequence). J was trimmed by 5 bases and V by 4 bases; bases with no gene match: 5. CDR3 protein: CASSSLAGEGDTQYF. CDR3 sequence (DNA): TGTGCCAGCAGCTCACTAGCGGGAGAAGGAGATACGCAGTATTTT.

The chain has TRBV12-3 or TRBV12-4 and TRBJ1-5; TRBD1 is a possible D gene (6 bases). Trimming removed 6 bases at V and 2 bases at J, with 11 bases between. The CDR3 runs to 14 residues. The CDR3 coding sequence is TGTGCCAGCAGCTATGGACAGCGCAATCAGCCCCAGCATTTT. This translates into CASSYGQRNQPQHF.

This rearrangement joins TRBV18 to TRBJ2-7; D not certain. Between the trimmed V and J ends, which lost 0 bases and 5 bases, there was a span of 8 bases. This CDR3 has 13 amino acids. The V gene's germline CDR1 is KGHSH and CDR2 LQKENI. The CDR3 region has the DNA TGTGCCAGCTCACCACCGTCGAGAAACGAGCAGTACTTC. Encoded protein: CASSPPSRNEQYF. Drawing the rest from reference TRBV18 and TRBJ2-7, the complete variable domain is NAGVMQNPRHLVRRRGQEARLRCSPMKGHSHVYWYRQLPEEGLKFMVYLQKENIIDESGMPKERFSAEFPKEGPSILRIQQVVRGDSAAYFCASSPPSRNEQYFGPGTRLTVT.